A single T cell receptor (beta chain) is shown here with its context. Antigen unknown. These data are taken from a study of monozygotic twins with inflammatory bowel disease. Study-level results: Repertoire similarity did not differ between concordant and discordant twins, perhaps due to limited power.

Reanalyzing the 5' RACE reads, TCRdb keeps one entry per CDR3 protein, without DNA. The sample's table shows fewer than 550,000 distinct CDR3 sequences. This CDR3 comprises 12 residues. Germline values: CDR1 SEHNR, CDR2 FQNEAQ (reference sequence). The sequenced sample consisted of blood. V usage is TRBV7-9 and J usage is TRBJ2-1; TCRdb's D call, TRBD1, is unchecked because there is no DNA. The clonotype comes from a human donor with ulcerative colitis or Crohn's disease, or a healthy co-twin of an affected twin (not recorded which). CDR3 region: CAGTTQVNEQFF.